This entry is about one T cell receptor beta chain. Its antigen is unknown. Additional DNA sequences in this sample encode the identical CDR3. The data were obtained in a study of memory B cells and T cells in multiple sclerosis. Points from the study as a whole: Clone-set sizes differed between compartments, so shared clonotype counts needed normalization.

The data were produced by immunoSEQ multiplex PCR, yet TCRdb's version contains in-frame clones alone and is incomplete. The table lists about 14,000 clones, roughly two thirds of them singletons. V was clipped by 6 bases and J by 0 bases, with 6 bases between them. Germline CDR1 MDHEN, CDR2 SYDVKM. The CDR3 runs to 13 residues. Sequencing input: memory (CD45RO+) CD4+ T cells from blood. The rearrangement links TRBV28 to TRBJ2-1; D remains unclear. The sequence derives from a human donor with multiple sclerosis. CDR3 residues: CASRLLSYNEQFF. The CDR3 DNA reads as TGTGCCAGCAGACTACTCTCCTACAATGAGCAGTTCTTC. Together with reference TRBV28 and TRBJ2-1, the CDR3 gives the full variable domain: DVKVTQSSRYLVKRTGEKVFLECVQDMDHENMFWYRQDPGLGLRLIYFSYDVKMKEKGDIPEGYSVSREKKERFSLILESASTNQTSMYLCASRLLSYNEQFFGPGTRLTVL.